What follows are 5 T cell receptor beta chains derived from one specimen sequenced in a study of cytomegalovirus exposure and HLA in healthy donors. The PCR used 60 Vbeta and 13 Jbeta primers. Here immunoSEQ multiplex PCR was the method, and the copy in TCRdb shows in-frame clones only, minus some. The table has some 160,000 clones, approximately 80% seen once. Sequencing was carried out using PBMCs. Every receptor here comes from a male donor in good health and CMV-seropositive.

This clone was recorded once. The gene calls are TRBV30 and TRBJ1-2; TRBD1 aligns across 9 bases. The CDR3 runs to 14 residues. Losses at the gene ends were 4 bases for V and 8 bases for J; bases not matched to a gene: 11. In germline, CDR1 is GTSNPN, CDR2 SVGIG (reference sequence). The CDR3 is CAWTNQLTGGGYTF. The CDR3, as DNA: TGTGCCTGGACCAACCAACTGACAGGGGGGGGCTACACCTTC.

The genes are TRBV13 and TRBJ2-7; D is possibly TRBD1 (5 bases). The germline CDR1 and CDR2 sequences are PRHDT and FYEKMQ (reference sequence). This CDR3 contains 12 residues. With 6 bases removed from V and 5 bases from J, the gap between germline ends came to 11 bases. This chain's CDR3 is CASSRTLHEQYF. Written as DNA, the CDR3 is TGTGCCAGCAGTCGGACACTCCACGAGCAGTACTTC. Based on the CDR3 plus reference TRBV13 and TRBJ2-7, the full variable domain is AAGVIQSPRHLIKEKRETATLKCYPIPRHDTVYWYQQGPGQDPQFLISFYEKMQSDKGSIPDRFSAQQFSDYHSELNMSSLELGDSALYFCASSRTLHEQYFGPGTRLTVT.

This clone appeared a single time. This chain connects TRBV19 to TRBJ1-1, with D perhaps matching TRBD1 (6 bases). Germline assignment: CDR1 LNHDA and CDR2 SQIVND (reference sequence). This CDR3 has 11 residues. The ends were cut back, 6 bases at V and 7 bases at J, with 9 bases in the middle. CDR3 coding DNA: TGTGCCAGTAGGGGAGGGGGTGAAGCTTTCTTT. Translation gives CASRGGGEAFF.

The chain employs TRBV9 and TRBJ2-5, with no clear D. CDR3 length equals 14 residues. Germline V CDR1 and CDR2: SGDLS, YYNGEE. V gave up 4 bases and J gave up 5 bases, with 15 bases separating them. This CDR3 is CASSPDGHGETQYF. DNA of the CDR3: TGTGCCAGCAGCCCCGACGGTCACGGGGAGACCCAGTACTTC.

The rearrangement joins TRBV30 to TRBJ1-6; 8 positions match TRBD1. Trimming removed 3 bases from V and 6 bases from J; junction bases left unmatched: 7. The length of the CDR3 is 15 residues. From germline, CDR1 is GTSNPN and CDR2 SVGIG (reference sequence). CDR3 residues: CAWSGRTGRNSPLHF. CDR3 DNA: TGTGCCTGGAGCGGACGGACAGGGCGTAATTCACCCCTCCACTTT.